This T cell receptor beta chain was documented in a study of blood T cell repertoires in COVID-19. Generated by immunoSEQ multiplex PCR, the TCRdb table keeps only in-frame clones and is missing some. The sample shows about 180,000 clones, around 85% of them seen only once. The receptor was derived from a man aged 55 to 70 with acute or convalescent COVID-19. What was sequenced was peripheral blood.

The CDR3 spells CASTDWASGSPNIQYF. The CDR3, as DNA: TGTGCCAGTACCGACTGGGCTAGCGGGAGCCCCAACATTCAGTACTTC. The chain recombines TRBV19 with TRBJ2-4; 10 positions match TRBD2. V lost 7 bases to trimming and J lost 7 bases; unmatched junction nucleotides: 13. Germline CDR1 LNHDA, CDR2 SQIVND (reference sequence). This CDR3 has 16 residues.